This passage covers 25 T cell receptor beta chains from one sample sequenced in a study of blood T cell repertoires in COVID-19. Libraries were prepared by immunoSEQ multiplex PCR; TCRdb keeps only in-frame clonotypes and omits some of them. The sample lists about 70,000 clones, over 75% occurring once. What was sequenced was peripheral blood. These receptors were taken from a man aged 80 or over with acute or convalescent COVID-19.

This clone was seen a handful of times. The chain combines TRBV4-1 with TRBJ2-7, with D uncertain. Per the germline V gene, CDR1 is MGHRA and CDR2 is YSYEKL. The CDR3 contains 13 residues. Deletions cut 4 bases from V and 3 bases from J, with 10 bases between. The CDR3 bases are TGCGCCAGCAGCCCCCGACTCCTCTACGAGCAGTACTTC. Its translation is CASSPRLLYEQYF.

The chain carries TRBV11-2 and TRBJ2-3; possibly TRBD2 for D (5 bases). This CDR3 contains 13 residues. The germline gives CDR1 SGHAT, CDR2 FQNNGV. With 3 bases removed from V and 4 bases from J, the gap between germline ends came to 8 bases. The CDR3 protein is CASSFRGSDTQYF. The CDR3 DNA reads TGTGCCAGCAGCTTCCGGGGTTCAGATACGCAGTATTTT.

The chain recombines TRBV9 with TRBJ2-2, with D possibly being TRBD2 (5 bases). V gave up 0 bases and J gave up 0 bases, with 9 bases separating them. The CDR3 extends over 16 amino acids. The V gene's germline CDR1 is SGDLS and CDR2 YYNGEE. The CDR3: CASSVDRGTNTGELFF. The DNA of the CDR3 is TGTGCCAGCAGCGTAGATCGGGGAACGAACACCGGGGAGCTGTTTTTT.

The genes are TRBV23-1 and TRBJ2-5; 7 bases fit TRBD2. TRBV23-1 is assigned to the ORF class and has an uncertain function. After removal of 0 bases from V and 4 bases from J, the junction contained 11 bases not matched to a gene. This CDR3 is built from 17 residues. In DNA, the CDR3 is TGCGCCAGCAGTCAATCTCGAGGACTAGAAGAACGAGAGACCCAGTACTTC. Translation: CASSQSRGLEERETQYF.

This sequence joins TRBV28 and TRBJ2-1; TRBD1 aligns across 11 bases. J lost 6 bases, V lost 2 bases, and 6 bases had no gene match. The germline V gene has CDR1 MDHEN and CDR2 SYDVKM. This CDR3 spans 16 amino acids. CDR3 DNA sequence: TGTGCCAGCAGTTTAGCAGCCGGGACAGGGGGCAATGAGCAGTTCTTC. It codes for CASSLAAGTGGNEQFF. Full variable domain (remainder filled in from reference TRBV28 and TRBJ2-1): DVKVTQSSRYLVKRTGEKVFLECVQDMDHENMFWYRQDPGLGLRLIYFSYDVKMKEKGDIPEGYSVSREKKERFSLILESASTNQTSMYLCASSLAAGTGGNEQFFGPGTRLTVL.

The chain links TRBV27 to TRBJ1-2, with TRBD1 as a possible D gene (6 bases). This CDR3 has 14 amino acids. CDR1 is MNHEY and CDR2 is SMNVEV in the germline V gene (reference sequence). Trimming pared 6 bases from V and 7 bases from J, leaving 18 bases between. In nucleotides, the CDR3 is TGTGCCAGCAGACCTCAGGGGCAACAGGCTGGCTACACCTTC. Amino acids: CASRPQGQQAGYTF.

V usage is TRBV4-3 and J usage is TRBJ2-7; D perhaps matches TRBD2 (6 bases). Germline V lookup: CDR1 LGHNA, CDR2 YSLEER. Trimming pared 0 bases from V and 4 bases from J, leaving 13 bases between. This CDR3 has 15 residues. CDR3 sequence: CASSQDTGTLYEQYF. The CDR3 bases are TGCGCCAGCAGCCAAGATACCGGGACTCTTTACGAGCAGTACTTC.

The DNA for the CDR3 is TGTGCCAGCAGAGGACGGGGGACAGATACGCAGTATTTT. This codes for CASRGRGTDTQYF. The chain combines TRBV6-6 with TRBJ2-3; TRBD2 is a possible D gene (6 bases). The CDR3 is made up of 13 amino acids. Trimming cost V 6 bases and J 3 bases, with 10 bases left between them. Germline lookup yields CDR1 MNHNY and CDR2 SVGAGI (reference sequence).

J is TRBJ1-3 and V is TRBV7-2; 8 bases line up with TRBD1. CDR1 SGHTA and CDR2 FQGNSA come from the germline V gene. There are 14 residues in the CDR3. V shed 5 bases, J shed 2 bases, and the junction held 2 bases outside the gene matches. The DNA for the CDR3 is TGTGCCAGCAGCCGGACAGGGCCTGGAAACACCATATATTTT. It yields the protein CASSRTGPGNTIYF.

The chain recombines TRBV27 with TRBJ1-2, with D possibly being TRBD1 (5 bases). This CDR3 has 14 amino acids. In germline, CDR1 is MNHEY, CDR2 SMNVEV (reference sequence). Between the trimmed V and J ends, which lost 3 bases and 8 bases, there was a span of 16 bases. The CDR3 region has the DNA TGTGCCAGCAGTTTTAACCAGGGTTTTAAGGGCTACACCTTC. Its protein is CASSFNQGFKGYTF.

The J gene is TRBJ2-1, the V gene TRBV7-2, with 11 bases matching TRBD1. Per germline, CDR1 SGHTA and CDR2 FQGNSA. V was clipped by 6 bases and J by 7 bases; unmatched bases: 5. There are 14 residues in the CDR3. The chain's CDR3 is CASRGQGAFNEQFF. The CDR3 DNA is TGTGCCAGCAGAGGACAGGGGGCATTTAATGAGCAGTTCTTC. Based on the CDR3 plus reference TRBV7-2 and TRBJ2-1, the full variable domain is GAGVSQSPSNKVTEKGKDVELRCDPISGHTALYWYRQSLGQGLEFLIYFQGNSAPDKSGLPSDRFSAERTGGSVSTLTIQRTQQEDSAVYLCASRGQGAFNEQFFGPGTRLTVL.

The V and J genes are TRBV2 and TRBJ2-6, with D perhaps TRBD2 (6 bases). The CDR3 has 16 amino acids. Trimming removed 8 bases from V and 0 bases from J, with 14 bases in between. Germline CDR1 and CDR2: SNHLY and FYNNEI. CDR3 sequence reads: CASEGGQSSGANVLTF. CDR3 nucleotides: TGTGCCAGCGAGGGAGGTCAGAGCTCTGGGGCCAACGTCCTGACTTTC.

The rearrangement links TRBV15 to TRBJ1-1; a weak D match, TRBD1 (6 bases). Germline V gene sequence: CDR1 LNHNV, CDR2 YYDKDF (reference sequence). The CDR3 sequence is 15 residues long. Trimming shortened V by 4 bases and J by 1 base, and 13 bases separated the two germline ends. CDR3 coding DNA: TGTGCCACCAGCACCAGACAGGCGAGGAACACTGAAGCTTTCTTT. Translation: CATSTRQARNTEAFF.

The CDR3 loop is CASSGTGVGYGYTF. The CDR3 nucleotides are TGCGCCAGCAGCGGGACAGGGGTTGGCTATGGCTACACCTTC. This chain uses TRBV5-1 with TRBJ1-2; 10 nucleotides agree with TRBD1. Germline assignment: CDR1 SGHRS and CDR2 YFSETQ. Trimming removed 4 bases from V and 4 bases from J; junction bases left unmatched: 4. The CDR3 is 14 residues long.

The V gene is TRBV11-3, the J gene TRBJ2-1, with D unclear. The CDR3 extends over 15 amino acids. V was shortened by 3 bases and J by 3 bases, with 12 bases between the two germline ends. Germline values: CDR1 SGHNT, CDR2 YENEEA. CDR3 in DNA: TGTGCCAGCAGCTTGGCTGCCCTGTACTACAATGAGCAGTTCTTC. Amino acids: CASSLAALYYNEQFF.

In DNA, the CDR3 is TGTGCCAGCAGCATCAGATCCCCTGATCCCTTGCTCCGGACCCAGTACTTC. Its translation is CASSIRSPDPLLRTQYF. The V and J genes are TRBV7-6 and TRBJ2-5; D unresolved. The CDR3 extends over 17 amino acids. The ends were cut back, 5 bases at V and 7 bases at J, with 26 bases in the middle. Germline CDR1 and CDR2: SGHVS and FNYEAQ.

This rearrangement joins TRBV11-3 to TRBJ1-1; TRBD1 matches 10 bases. In germline, CDR1 is SGHNT, CDR2 YENEEA. The CDR3 is 17 amino acids. Germline trimming cut 1 base from V and 4 bases from J; bases unmatched to any gene: 9. CDR3 loop: CASSLGMRDRGGTEAFF. DNA for the CDR3: TGTGCCAGCAGCTTAGGTATGCGGGACAGGGGAGGCACTGAAGCTTTCTTT.

The chain is built from TRBV27 and TRBJ1-5, with TRBD1 identical over 8 bases. Per germline, CDR1 MNHEY and CDR2 SMNVEV (reference sequence). The length of the CDR3 is 15 residues. V dropped 6 bases and J dropped 3; count of bases not matched to a gene: 7. The CDR3 sequence: CASRQTGVDNQPQHF. As DNA, the CDR3 is TGTGCCAGCAGACAGACAGGGGTGGACAATCAGCCCCAGCATTTT.

CDR3: CASSPWGQGRHEQYF. The DNA of the CDR3 is TGTGCCAGCAGCCCCTGGGGACAGGGAAGGCACGAGCAGTACTTC. The chain recombines TRBV5-8 with TRBJ2-7; TRBD1 aligns across 9 bases. V shed 4 bases, J shed 5 bases, and the junction held 10 bases outside the gene matches. The CDR3 covers 15 residues. Germline V gene data show CDR1 as SGHTS and CDR2 as YDEGEE.

The J gene is TRBJ1-1, the V gene TRBV24-1, with 9 bases that match TRBD1. The junction had 5 bases not matched to a gene; V was cut back by 5 bases and J by 5 bases. Germline V gene data show CDR1 as KGHDR and CDR2 as SFDVKD. This CDR3 comprises 14 residues. The CDR3 DNA sequence: TGTGCCACCAGTGGGGACAGGGCTGGGACTGAAGCTTTCTTT. Translation: CATSGDRAGTEAFF.

The table lists this clone with a count of one. The chain links TRBV4-2 to TRBJ2-7; 9 bases match TRBD1. The CDR3 runs 15 residues. Germline CDR1 and CDR2: LGHNA and YNFKEQ. V was clipped by 4 bases and J by 2 bases; unmatched bases: 6. CDR3 nucleotides: TGTGCCAGCAGCCGAACGACAGGGGGGCCCTACGAGCAGTACTTC. It encodes CASSRTTGGPYEQYF.

The chain links TRBV5-8 to TRBJ2-4; TRBD1 matches 10 bases. V gave up 0 bases and J gave up 3 bases; unmatched junction bases: 0. The CDR3 is 15 residues long. Per the germline V gene, CDR1 is SGHTS and CDR2 is YDEGEE. The CDR3 reads CASSLGDRGKNIQYF. Here the CDR3 DNA reads TGTGCCAGCAGCTTGGGGGACAGGGGCAAAAACATTCAGTACTTC.

This clone was picked up a small number of times. The rearrangement joins TRBV11-2 to TRBJ1-1; 9 nucleotides align to TRBD1. The CDR3 is 16 amino acids. V lost 5 bases, J lost 1 base, and 8 bases stayed unmatched. In germline, CDR1 is SGHAT, CDR2 FQNNGV. CDR3 sequence reads: CASSRGQGSWNTEAFF. CDR3 in DNA: TGTGCCAGCAGCCGAGGACAGGGGAGTTGGAACACTGAAGCTTTCTTT.

The chain joins TRBV28 to TRBJ1-1, with D uncertain. In germline, CDR1 is MDHEN, CDR2 SYDVKM. Between the trimmed V and J ends, which lost 0 bases and 0 bases, there was a span of 5 bases. CDR3 length: 14 amino acids. The CDR3 DNA sequence: TGTGCCAGCAGTTTATGGACTTTGAACACTGAAGCTTTCTTT. Amino acid sequence: CASSLWTLNTEAFF.

V usage is TRBV9 and J usage is TRBJ1-2; D not certain. Germline-derived CDR1 and CDR2 are SGDLS and YYNGEE. The V end was cut by 1 base, the J end by 6 bases, with 10 bases between. The CDR3 has 13 amino acids. CDR3 protein: CASSVSGQNGYTF. The CDR3 nucleotides read TGTGCCAGCAGCGTATCGGGTCAAAATGGCTACACCTTC.